Shown below are 21 T cell receptor beta chains from a single sample sequenced in a study of CD8 T cells in Susac syndrome (dated by TCRdb to the late 2010s). The library was generated by the immunoSEQ multiplex PCR assay. RNA was extracted using the RNeasy kit, and roughly 0.45 to 1 ug of the RNA was reverse transcribed with random hexamers. TCRdb reworked the public reads: Q25 trimming with fastp, MiXCR clone assembly, productive beta chains retained. Records with the same CDR3 protein are collapsed into one entry carrying the most frequent genes and DNA. Recorded for this sample are about 130,000 distinct CDR3 sequences; about 93% of them occurred a single time. About 0.25% of the sample is held by the ten biggest clonotypes. The sample comprised CD8+ T cells from PBMCs. The receptors stem from a human donor with multiple sclerosis.

The chain employs TRBV7-9 and TRBJ2-7, with D tentatively TRBD2 (5 bases). Trimming pared 5 bases from V and 0 bases from J, leaving 17 bases between. CDR3 length: 16 residues. Germline V gives CDR1 SEHNR, CDR2 FQNEAQ (reference sequence). In DNA form, the CDR3 reads TGTGCCAGCAGCCGAACCGGGCAACTAGGCTCCTACGAGCAGTACTTC. Translation gives CASSRTGQLGSYEQYF.

The V and J genes are TRBV27 and TRBJ2-7; TRBD2 matches 8 bases. The ends lost 11 bases at V and 6 bases at J; junction bases unmatched: 15. The CDR3 has 14 amino acids. Germline CDR1 MNHEY, CDR2 SMNVEV (reference sequence). The CDR3 region has the DNA TGTGCCTCGTCGGGACTAGGACCCTTTGCCGAGCAGTACTTC. Encoded protein: CASSGLGPFAEQYF.

The V and J genes are TRBV24-1 and TRBJ2-7; maybe TRBD2 (6 bases). The V gene lost 2 bases and the J gene lost 2 bases, with 12 bases spanning the gap. CDR3 length: 15 amino acids. Germline CDR1 reads KGHDR; CDR2 reads SFDVKD. The CDR3 sequence is CATSDWGEYPYEQYF. CDR3 nucleotide sequence: TGTGCCACCAGTGATTGGGGGGAGTACCCCTACGAGCAGTACTTC.

In this sample, this clonotype turned up once. This chain joins TRBV4-1 and TRBJ2-7; no reliable D call. This CDR3 contains 12 residues. CDR1 MGHRA and CDR2 YSYEKL come from the germline V gene. V was shortened by 3 bases and J by 3 bases, with 6 bases between the two germline ends. This chain's CDR3 is CASSHNFYEQYF. The CDR3, as DNA: TGCGCCAGCAGCCACAATTTCTACGAGCAGTACTTC.

V and J are TRBV9 and TRBJ2-3; TRBD1 aligns across 8 bases. With 3 bases clipped from V and 5 bases from J, the junction kept 14 bases outside the gene matches. The CDR3 spans 17 residues. Germline V gene data show CDR1 as SGDLS and CDR2 as YYNGEE. Here the CDR3 DNA reads TGTGCCAGCAGCGAAAACTCTAGGACAGGGAAGAAAGATACGCAGTATTTT. This sequence encodes CASSENSRTGKKDTQYF.

This clonotype appeared once. The chain carries TRBV29-1 and TRBJ2-1; TRBD2 agrees at 9 bases. The CDR3 has 14 residues. The junction had 2 bases not matched to a gene; V was cut back by 5 bases and J by 0 bases. The germline V gene encodes CDR1 SQVTM and CDR2 ANQGSEA. The CDR3 is CSVRAGGSYNEQFF. The CDR3 DNA follows: TGCAGCGTTAGAGCGGGGGGCTCCTACAATGAGCAGTTCTTC.

This clonotype was seen once. The chain links TRBV2 to TRBJ2-7; 14 nucleotides match TRBD2. V was pared by 5 bases and J by 4 bases, with 10 bases of the junction left unmatched. The germline V gene encodes CDR1 SNHLY and CDR2 FYNNEI. The CDR3 consists of 17 residues. Here the CDR3 DNA reads TGTGCCAGCAGTAATCCGGGACTAGCGGGAGTAGGATACGAGCAGTACTTC. It encodes CASSNPGLAGVGYEQYF.

This clonotype was detected once. J is TRBJ1-1 and V is TRBV6-5, with 10 bases matching TRBD1. Germline V gene sequence: CDR1 MNHEY, CDR2 SVGAGI. Germline trimming cut 0 bases from V and 0 bases from J; bases unmatched to any gene: 4. The CDR3 consists of 17 residues. The CDR3 protein is CASSYSRTGGLNTEAFF. The CDR3 DNA follows: TGTGCCAGCAGTTACTCGAGGACAGGGGGTCTGAACACTGAAGCTTTCTTT.

The chain carries TRBV3-1 and TRBJ2-2; 7 bases align to TRBD2. The V and J ends lost 4 bases and 0 bases, in that order; junction bases with no gene match: 8. Per the germline V gene, CDR1 is LGHDT and CDR2 is YNNKEL (reference sequence). This CDR3 contains 17 residues. The CDR3 spells CASSLPRGDANTGELFF. As DNA, the CDR3 is TGTGCCAGCAGCCTCCCACGGGGGGACGCGAACACCGGGGAGCTGTTTTTT.

The chain has TRBV19 and TRBJ1-1; D ambiguous. Germline CDR1 LNHDA, CDR2 SQIVND (reference sequence). Between the trimmed V and J ends, which lost 5 bases and 5 bases, there was a span of 15 bases. The CDR3 runs 14 residues. Here the CDR3 DNA reads TGTGCCAGTAGTCCCCATTCCGGCTGGACTGAAGCTTTCTTT. This codes for CASSPHSGWTEAFF.

The chain is built from TRBV29-1 and TRBJ1-2; D is perhaps TRBD1 (6 bases). V lost 7 bases to trimming and J lost 5 bases, with 14 bases between them. This CDR3 contains 12 residues. Germline V gives CDR1 SQVTM, CDR2 ANQGSEA. The CDR3 DNA follows: TGCAGCGCCCACGGACAGCCGTATGGCTACACCTTC. This sequence encodes CSAHGQPYGYTF.

The chain has TRBV20-1 and TRBJ2-1; D is unclear. V was cut by 1 base and J by 8 bases, with 12 bases left in between. The germline CDR1 and CDR2 sequences are DFQATT and SNEGSKA (reference sequence). The CDR3 extends over 13 amino acids. The CDR3 DNA follows: TGCAGTGCTAGAGTGGCTCACTGGGATGAGCAGTTCTTC. It translates to CSARVAHWDEQFF.

This clonotype appeared a few times. The chain uses TRBV9 and TRBJ2-7, with D perhaps matching TRBD1 or TRBD2 (6 bases each). Germline CDR1 reads SGDLS; CDR2 reads YYNGEE. CDR3 length: 14 amino acids. Trimming pared 0 bases from V and 1 base from J, leaving 8 bases between. The CDR3 reads CASSVEGGSYEQYF. As DNA, the CDR3 is TGTGCCAGCAGCGTAGAAGGGGGGTCCTACGAGCAGTACTTC.

V usage is TRBV4-1 and J usage is TRBJ2-4, with 8 bases matching TRBD2. The junction had 6 bases not matched to a gene; V was cut back by 4 bases and J by 1 base. This CDR3 comprises 16 residues. From germline, CDR1 is MGHRA and CDR2 YSYEKL. In DNA, the CDR3 is TGCGCCAGCAGCCTCCGAGCGGGGGAGGCCAAAAACATTCAGTACTTC. Protein sequence: CASSLRAGEAKNIQYF.

This chain connects TRBV2 to TRBJ2-3, with D perhaps being TRBD1 or TRBD2 (5 bases each). Trimming took 1 base from V and 4 from J, leaving 9 bases between them. The CDR3 is 14 residues long. Germline lookup yields CDR1 SNHLY and CDR2 FYNNEI. This CDR3 reads CASSEVGDADTQYF. The CDR3 coding sequence is TGTGCCAGCAGTGAAGTCGGGGACGCAGATACGCAGTATTTT.

The J gene is TRBJ2-1, the V gene TRBV6-4; 10 bases are shared with TRBD2. Trimming at V came to 5 bases and at J to 7 bases, leaving 8 bases not matched to a gene. CDR1 is MRHNA, CDR2 SNTAGT, per germline. The CDR3 consists of 15 residues. The CDR3 nucleotides are TGTGCCAGCAGTATACTAGCGGGAATGATGAATGAGCAGTTCTTC. Residues: CASSILAGMMNEQFF.

The chain recombines TRBV7-9 with TRBJ2-7; D perhaps matches TRBD2 (5 bases). Germline lookup yields CDR1 SEHNR and CDR2 FQNEAQ (reference sequence). The CDR3 is 14 amino acids. V was shortened by 4 bases and J by 2 bases, with 12 bases between the two germline ends. CDR3 nucleotide sequence: TGTGCCAGCAGCTCCTCTAGCAGCGCCTACGAGCAGTACTTC. Protein: CASSSSSSAYEQYF. Full variable domain (missing parts from reference TRBV7-9 and TRBJ2-7): DTGVSQNPRHKITKRGQNVTFRCDPISEHNRLYWYRQTLGQGPEFLTYFQNEAQLEKSRLLSDRFSAERPKGSFSTLEIQRTEQGDSAMYLCASSSSSSAYEQYFGPGTRLTVT.

The chain links TRBV3-1 to TRBJ2-1, with D maybe TRBD2 (5 bases). With 0 bases removed from V and 10 bases from J, the gap between germline ends came to 10 bases. CDR3 length: 13 amino acids. Germline V gene data show CDR1 as LGHDT and CDR2 as YNNKEL (reference sequence). CDR3 protein: CASSQERGLEQFF. CDR3 in DNA: TGTGCCAGCAGCCAAGAGAGAGGGCTCGAGCAGTTCTTC.

V gene TRBV28 combines with J gene TRBJ2-5; either TRBD1 or TRBD2 may supply D (5 bases each). There are 15 residues in the CDR3. With 1 base removed from V and 5 bases from J, the gap between germline ends came to 14 bases. Germline V gene lookup returns CDR1 MDHEN and CDR2 SYDVKM. The CDR3 reads CASSLSGTLGETQYF. Written as DNA, the CDR3 is TGTGCCAGCAGTTTATCGGGGACGTTGGGGGAGACCCAGTACTTC.

This chain uses TRBV18 with TRBJ2-1; a weak D match, TRBD2 (6 bases). This CDR3 has 13 amino acids. Trimming cost V 3 bases and J 9 bases, with 12 bases left between them. CDR1 is KGHSH, CDR2 LQKENI, per germline. The CDR3 bases are TGTGCCAGCTCACCCGGGCCGCGGGGTGAGCAGTTCTTC. Its translation: CASSPGPRGEQFF. Based on the CDR3 plus reference TRBV18 and TRBJ2-1, the full variable domain is NAGVMQNPRHLVRRRGQEARLRCSPMKGHSHVYWYRQLPEEGLKFMVYLQKENIIDESGMPKERFSAEFPKEGPSILRIQQVVRGDSAAYFCASSPGPRGEQFFGPGTRLTVL.

V usage is TRBV5-1 and J usage is TRBJ2-7, with 12 bases matching TRBD1. CDR1 and CDR2 (germline): SGHRS, YFSETQ. The CDR3 runs to 13 residues. V gave up 4 bases and J gave up 5 bases; unmatched junction bases: 1. Here the CDR3 DNA reads TGCGCCAGCAGCGGGACAGGGGGCGACGAGCAGTACTTC. Encoded protein: CASSGTGGDEQYF.